This is a list of T cell receptor beta chains from one sample in a study of blood T cell repertoires in COVID-19. Sequenced by immunoSEQ multiplex PCR; TCRdb stores in-frame clones only, minus some. The sample yields a few hundred thousand clones, roughly 84% seen once. The specimen was peripheral blood. These receptors were collected from a young woman with acute or convalescent COVID-19. CDR3s include the opening cysteine and the closing phenylalanine or tryptophan. The D gene is left open where the match is weak. Size values are once, few and many counts, or a class for expanded clones, and some rows have none.

D: NA; J: TRBJ2-2; V: TRBV27; size: NA; CDR3: CASSLMTPVSGELFF; DNA: TGTGCCAGCAGTTTAATGACTCCCGTGTCGGGGGAGCTGTTTTTT
D: TRBD1; J: TRBJ2-7; V: TRBV27; size: once; CDR3: CATNPRTGGGEQYF; DNA: TGTGCCACCAACCCCAGGACAGGGGGAGGCGAGCAGTACTTC
D: TRBD2; J: TRBJ2-7; V: TRBV11-2; size: NA; CDR3: CASSWGGSYEQYF; DNA: TGTGCCAGCAGCTGGGGGGGGTCCTACGAGCAGTACTTC
D: TRBD1; J: TRBJ2-1; V: TRBV18; size: NA; CDR3: CASSPPETGGSNEQFF; DNA: TGTGCCAGCTCACCACCCGAGACAGGGGGTAGCAATGAGCAGTTCTTC
D: NA; J: TRBJ1-2; V: TRBV3-1/TRBV3-2; size: NA; CDR3: CASSQAGTTGYTF; DNA: TGTGCCAGCAGCCAAGCGGGGACAACCGGCTACACCTTC
D: TRBD1; J: TRBJ1-2; V: TRBV5-4; size: NA; CDR3: CASSWTGEDYGYTF; DNA: TGTGCCAGCAGCTGGACAGGGGAAGACTATGGCTACACCTTC
D: NA; J: TRBJ2-1; V: TRBV29-1; size: NA; CDR3: CSVLITNSPYNEQFF; DNA: TGCAGCGTTCTAATAACTAACTCTCCCTACAATGAGCAGTTCTTC
D: NA; J: TRBJ1-6; V: TRBV7-8; size: NA; CDR3: CASSLANSFIYNSPLHF; DNA: TGTGCCAGCAGCTTAGCGAACAGCTTCATCTATAATTCACCCCTCCACTTT
D: TRBD2; J: TRBJ2-1; V: TRBV28; size: once; CDR3: CASSLGLAGGEQFF; DNA: TGTGCCAGCAGTTTGGGCCTAGCGGGAGGTGAGCAGTTCTTC
D: TRBD2; J: TRBJ2-3; V: TRBV3-1/TRBV3-2; size: NA; CDR3: CASSRTSGRAGGDTQYF; DNA: TGTGCCAGCAGTCGGACTAGCGGGAGGGCCGGCGGAGATACGCAGTATTTT
D: NA; J: TRBJ1-1; V: TRBV9; size: NA; CDR3: CASSPSGVGVGTEAFF; DNA: TGTGCCAGCAGCCCCTCGGGGGTTGGGGTAGGCACTGAAGCTTTCTTT
D: NA; J: TRBJ2-2; V: TRBV5-4; size: NA; CDR3: CASSLGGTSNTGELFF; DNA: TGTGCCAGCAGCTTGGGGGGGACTTCGAACACCGGGGAGCTGTTTTTT
D: TRBD1; J: TRBJ1-3; V: TRBV4-2; size: NA; CDR3: CASSQRGQSSGNTIYF; DNA: TGTGCCAGCAGCCAACGGGGACAGAGCTCTGGAAACACCATATATTTT
D: NA; J: TRBJ2-1; V: TRBV15; size: once; CDR3: CATSRMRQETPYNEQFF; DNA: TGTGCCACCAGCAGGATGAGACAGGAAACACCTTACAATGAGCAGTTCTTC
D: TRBD1; J: TRBJ2-7; V: TRBV5-6; size: once; CDR3: CASSRGTASIYEQYF; DNA: TGTGCCAGCAGCAGAGGGACAGCGAGCATCTACGAGCAGTACTTC
D: NA; J: TRBJ1-1; V: TRBV29-1; size: few; CDR3: CSVVVAGERVAFF; DNA: TGCAGCGTTGTGGTCGCAGGGGAACGGGTGGCTTTCTTT
D: NA; J: TRBJ2-1; V: TRBV27; size: NA; CDR3: CASSTQASGKSINEQFF; DNA: TGTGCCAGCAGTACCCAAGCGTCGGGGAAAAGTATAAATGAGCAGTTCTTC
D: NA; J: TRBJ1-2; V: TRBV5-5; size: NA; CDR3: CASSFDRRYGYTF; DNA: TGTGCCAGCAGCTTCGACAGGAGGTATGGCTACACCTTC
D: TRBD1; J: TRBJ2-2; V: TRBV27; size: NA; CDR3: CASSLGTGATGELFF; DNA: TGTGCCAGCAGTTTAGGGACAGGGGCTACCGGGGAGCTGTTTTTT
D: NA; J: TRBJ1-1; V: TRBV7-9; size: NA; CDR3: CASSPADRMNTEAFF; DNA: TGTGCCAGCAGCCCCGCTGACAGAATGAACACTGAAGCTTTCTTT
D: TRBD2; J: TRBJ2-3; V: TRBV18; size: NA; CDR3: CASSPRTSGSTDTQYF; DNA: TGTGCCAGCTCACCTAGGACTAGCGGTTCCACAGATACGCAGTATTTT
D: NA; J: TRBJ1-1; V: TRBV30; size: NA; CDR3: CAWSLVNSFNTEAFF; DNA: TGTGCCTGGAGTCTAGTCAATTCCTTTAACACTGAAGCTTTCTTT
D: NA; J: TRBJ2-2; V: TRBV5-4; size: once; CDR3: CASSPPGHSTGELFF; DNA: TGTGCCAGCAGCCCACCGGGACACAGCACCGGGGAGCTGTTTTTT
D: TRBD2; J: TRBJ2-7; V: TRBV3-1/TRBV3-2; size: NA; CDR3: CASSQDLLAGGAYEQYF; DNA: TGTGCCAGCAGCCAAGATCTGCTAGCGGGAGGGGCTTACGAGCAGTACTTC
D: NA; J: TRBJ1-2; V: TRBV6-2/TRBV6-3; size: NA; CDR3: CASSYEALGGYTF; DNA: TGTGCCAGCAGTTACGAGGCCCTCGGGGGCTACACCTTC
D: TRBD1; J: TRBJ1-1; V: TRBV27; size: NA; CDR3: CASGTPKDIVWAGGENTEAFF; DNA: TGTGCCAGCGGTACACCGAAGGATATTGTTTGGGCAGGGGGCGAGAACACTGAAGCTTTCTTT
D: NA; J: TRBJ1-5; V: TRBV19; size: NA; CDR3: CASSIVTGIHYGQPQHF; DNA: TGTGCCAGTAGTATAGTAACCGGGATTCACTACGGTCAGCCCCAGCATTTT
D: TRBD2; J: TRBJ2-3; V: TRBV9; size: NA; CDR3: CASSVGRASGRRTDTQYF; DNA: TGTGCCAGCAGCGTAGGACGGGCTAGCGGGAGGCGGACAGATACGCAGTATTTT
D: TRBD2; J: TRBJ2-7; V: TRBV29-1; size: NA; CDR3: CSVELWTSGSFYEQYF; DNA: TGCAGCGTTGAGCTATGGACTAGCGGGAGCTTCTACGAGCAGTACTTC
D: NA; J: TRBJ1-1; V: TRBV5-1; size: NA; CDR3: CASSLVFRGEEAFF; DNA: TGCGCCAGCAGCTTGGTGTTCAGGGGCGAAGAAGCTTTCTTT
D: TRBD2; J: TRBJ2-1; V: TRBV6-4; size: medium-sized; CDR3: CASSEVPGLANNEQFF; DNA: TGTGCCAGCAGTGAAGTCCCGGGACTAGCGAACAATGAGCAGTTCTTC
D: NA; J: TRBJ2-3; V: TRBV11-1; size: NA; CDR3: CASSPPSVAVDTQYF; DNA: TGTGCCAGCAGCCCACCATCGGTAGCGGTGGATACGCAGTATTTT
D: NA; J: TRBJ2-5; V: TRBV7-6; size: NA; CDR3: CASSYLQETQYF; DNA: TGTGCCAGCAGCTATTTACAAGAGACCCAGTACTTC
D: NA; J: TRBJ1-2; V: TRBV10-3; size: NA; CDR3: CAISESEGNIYGYTF; DNA: TGTGCCATCAGTGAGTCGGAGGGCAATATCTATGGCTACACCTTC
D: TRBD1; J: TRBJ2-3; V: TRBV4-3; size: NA; CDR3: CASSQDLSLGTGSDTQYF; DNA: TGCGCCAGCAGCCAAGATTTGTCCCTAGGGACAGGGTCAGATACGCAGTATTTT
D: NA; J: TRBJ2-7; V: TRBV27; size: NA; CDR3: CASSLTGVASYEQYF; DNA: TGTGCCAGCAGTTTGACGGGAGTCGCATCCTACGAGCAGTACTTC
D: TRBD1; J: TRBJ2-6; V: TRBV5-1; size: NA; CDR3: CASSGTGFSGANVLTF; DNA: TGCGCCAGCAGCGGGACAGGTTTCTCTGGGGCCAACGTCCTGACTTTC
D: TRBD2; J: TRBJ2-2; V: TRBV10-2; size: NA; CDR3: CASTNLAGGPSSGELFF; DNA: TGCGCCAGCACAAATCTAGCGGGAGGGCCCTCGTCCGGGGAGCTGTTTTTT
D: NA; J: TRBJ2-7; V: TRBV19; size: NA; CDR3: CASSGGHNPFSSYEQYF; DNA: TGTGCCAGTAGTGGGGGACACAACCCTTTTTCCTCCTACGAGCAGTACTTC
D: NA; J: TRBJ1-5; V: TRBV6-5; size: NA; CDR3: CASSSRTVLDNQPQHF; DNA: TGTGCCAGCAGTTCAAGGACAGTCTTGGATAACCAGCCCCAGCATTTT
D: NA; J: TRBJ2-5; V: TRBV7-2; size: NA; CDR3: CASSLVGVTGTQYF; DNA: TGTGCCAGCAGCTTAGTCGGGGTCACCGGGACCCAGTACTTC
D: NA; J: TRBJ1-1; V: TRBV15; size: once; CDR3: CATSRVGGSEAFF; DNA: TGTGCCACCAGCAGAGTCGGAGGGAGTGAAGCTTTCTTT
D: TRBD2; J: TRBJ2-5; V: TRBV24-1; size: NA; CDR3: CATSDSREGQETQYF; DNA: TGTGCCACCAGTGATTCTAGGGAGGGCCAAGAGACCCAGTACTTC
D: TRBD1; J: TRBJ1-2; V: TRBV10-3; size: NA; CDR3: CAISEGQGPYGYTF; DNA: TGTGCCATCAGTGAGGGACAGGGGCCCTATGGCTACACCTTC
D: NA; J: TRBJ2-1; V: TRBV5-6; size: NA; CDR3: CASSLAGMFSYNEQFF; DNA: TGTGCCAGCAGCTTGGCCGGGATGTTCTCCTACAATGAGCAGTTCTTC
D: NA; J: TRBJ2-4; V: TRBV5-6; size: NA; CDR3: CASSFQGVGAKNIQYF; DNA: TGTGCCAGCAGCTTTCAGGGTGTAGGGGCCAAAAACATTCAGTACTTC
D: TRBD1; J: TRBJ1-2; V: TRBV14; size: once; CDR3: CASSVRQGARLDGYTF; DNA: TGTGCCAGCAGCGTAAGACAGGGGGCGCGATTAGATGGCTACACCTTC
D: NA; J: TRBJ1-2; V: TRBV28; size: NA; CDR3: CASSLPPGYGYTF; DNA: TGTGCCAGCAGTTTGCCTCCGGGCTATGGCTACACCTTC
D: NA; J: TRBJ2-7; V: TRBV4-3; size: NA; CDR3: CASSQDAGGSSYEQYF; DNA: TGCGCCAGCAGCCAAGATGCGGGTGGCTCCTCCTACGAGCAGTACTTC
D: TRBD2; J: TRBJ2-1; V: TRBV28; size: NA; CDR3: CASSPWTSGNNEQFF; DNA: TGTGCCAGCAGTCCCTGGACTAGCGGAAACAATGAGCAGTTCTTC
D: NA; J: TRBJ1-3; V: TRBV5-4; size: NA; CDR3: CASSFQQAGNTIYF; DNA: TGTGCCAGCAGCTTTCAACAGGCTGGAAACACCATATATTTT
D: NA; J: TRBJ2-7; V: TRBV6-5; size: NA; CDR3: CASSYSRDEQYF; DNA: TGTGCCAGCAGTTACTCGAGGGACGAGCAGTACTTC
D: NA; J: TRBJ1-6; V: TRBV7-3; size: few; CDR3: CASSSGTNNSPLHF; DNA: TGTGCCAGCAGCTCCGGGACTAATAATTCACCCCTCCACTTT
D: NA; J: TRBJ2-2; V: TRBV11-3; size: NA; CDR3: CASSLVSGSHTGELFF; DNA: TGTGCCAGCAGCTTAGTTAGCGGCTCGCACACCGGGGAGCTGTTTTTT
D: TRBD1; J: TRBJ2-4; V: TRBV7-8; size: once; CDR3: CASSLGNTGGGGIQYF; DNA: TGTGCCAGCAGCTTAGGAAACACAGGGGGTGGTGGCATTCAGTACTTC
D: NA; J: TRBJ1-1; V: TRBV19; size: NA; CDR3: CASSDSRSVMNTEAFF; DNA: TGTGCCAGTAGTGACAGCCGATCTGTTATGAACACTGAAGCTTTCTTT
D: NA; J: TRBJ2-7; V: TRBV12-3/TRBV12-4; size: NA; CDR3: CASSFVSEQYF; DNA: TGTGCCAGCAGTTTCGTGTCCGAGCAGTACTTC
D: NA; J: TRBJ1-4; V: TRBV6-5; size: few; CDR3: CASSYSSNREEKLFF; DNA: TGTGCCAGCAGTTACTCAAGTAACAGGGAAGAAAAACTGTTTTTT